The rows below give T cell receptor beta chains drawn from one sample of a study of response to subunit inactivated influenza vaccine. TCRdb analysed the RT-PCR reads with MiXCR anew, one entry per CDR3 protein. The sample has roughly 570,000 distinct CDR3 sequences; about 15% are singletons. The sequencing here drew on PBMCs from blood, taken 11 to 12 days after vaccination. Source of these receptors: a man aged 50-59 years who received an inactivated influenza vaccine. The CDR3 runs from the conserved cysteine through the conserved F or W. Fields, in order: V gene, J gene, D gene, clone size, CDR3 DNA, CDR3 protein. D genes are given only for firm matches. Size values are once, few and many counts, or a class for expanded clones, and some rows have none.

v_gene: TRBV7-9
j_gene: TRBJ2-1
d_gene: NA
abundance: few
CDR3nt: TGTGCCAGCAGCTTTCACCCAAGGGCCGACAATGAGCAGTTCTTC
CDR3aa: CASSFHPRADNEQFF

v_gene: TRBV20-1
j_gene: TRBJ2-3
d_gene: TRBD1
abundance: NA
CDR3nt: TGCAGTGCTAGTGGGGACAGGGGGCTTGGTACGCAGTATTTT
CDR3aa: CSASGDRGLGTQYF

v_gene: TRBV9
j_gene: TRBJ2-2
d_gene: NA
abundance: NA
CDR3nt: TGTGCCAGCACCCGTACGACCACCGGGGAGCTGTTTTTT
CDR3aa: CASTRTTTGELFF

v_gene: TRBV7-9
j_gene: TRBJ1-1
d_gene: TRBD1
abundance: few
CDR3nt: TGTGCCAGCAGCCCCCACTCGGGCGGGACAGGGGGGACTGAAGCTTTCTTT
CDR3aa: CASSPHSGGTGGTEAFF

v_gene: TRBV6-2/TRBV6-3
j_gene: TRBJ2-7
d_gene: NA
abundance: NA
CDR3nt: TGTGCCAGCAGTTATTCCTTCTCCCCCCTCGAGCAGTACTTC
CDR3aa: CASSYSFSPLEQYF

v_gene: TRBV10-3
j_gene: TRBJ1-2
d_gene: NA
abundance: NA
CDR3nt: TGTGCCATCGGCCGTGCCTACTATGGCTACACCTTC
CDR3aa: CAIGRAYYGYTF

v_gene: TRBV28
j_gene: TRBJ2-2
d_gene: TRBD1
abundance: few
CDR3nt: TGTGCCAGCGACACCCTCGAGGGGGCACGGACCGGGGAGCTGTTTTTT
CDR3aa: CASDTLEGARTGELFF

v_gene: TRBV29-1
j_gene: TRBJ2-4
d_gene: NA
abundance: NA
CDR3nt: TGCAGCGTTACAGATGGAGCAAACATTCAGTACTTC
CDR3aa: CSVTDGANIQYF

v_gene: TRBV7-8
j_gene: TRBJ2-6
d_gene: TRBD1
abundance: NA
CDR3nt: TGTGCCAGCAGCCCTCAAAGCAGGGGGTTTGGGGCCAACGTCCTGACTTTC
CDR3aa: CASSPQSRGFGANVLTF

v_gene: TRBV5-8
j_gene: TRBJ2-1
d_gene: NA
abundance: few
CDR3nt: TGTGCCAGCAGCCTCCCCCCCGGGTTGGGCAATGAGCAGTTCTTC
CDR3aa: CASSLPPGLGNEQFF

v_gene: TRBV20-1
j_gene: TRBJ2-3
d_gene: TRBD2
abundance: NA
CDR3nt: TGCAGTGCTCCCACTAGCGCCTACACAGATACGCAGTATTTT
CDR3aa: CSAPTSAYTDTQYF

v_gene: TRBV12-3/TRBV12-4
j_gene: TRBJ1-1
d_gene: NA
abundance: many
CDR3nt: TGTGCCAGCAGTTATAAAACAGGGCTGGGCACTGAAGCTTTCTTT
CDR3aa: CASSYKTGLGTEAFF

v_gene: TRBV11-2
j_gene: TRBJ2-2
d_gene: NA
abundance: few
CDR3nt: TGTGCCAGCAGCTTATATTCGAACACGGCGTCGGGAAAGACCGGGGAGCTGTTTTTT
CDR3aa: CASSLYSNTASGKTGELFF

v_gene: TRBV7-2
j_gene: TRBJ2-1
d_gene: NA
abundance: NA
CDR3nt: TGTGCCAGCAGTCAATATCTTATTTACAATGAGCAGTTCTTC
CDR3aa: CASSQYLIYNEQFF

v_gene: TRBV7-9
j_gene: TRBJ2-2
d_gene: NA
abundance: few
CDR3nt: TGTGCCAGCAGCCCCGGGTGGAACGGGGAGCTGTTTTTT
CDR3aa: CASSPGWNGELFF

v_gene: TRBV5-1
j_gene: TRBJ2-7
d_gene: TRBD1
abundance: NA
CDR3nt: TGCGCCAGCAGCTTGGCCAGTGGGACAGGGTCAAACGAGCAGTACTTC
CDR3aa: CASSLASGTGSNEQYF

v_gene: TRBV11-2
j_gene: TRBJ2-5
d_gene: NA
abundance: few
CDR3nt: TGTGCCAGCAGCCCATGGGGGAGGCAAGAGACCCAGTACTTC
CDR3aa: CASSPWGRQETQYF

v_gene: TRBV20-1
j_gene: TRBJ2-2
d_gene: TRBD2
abundance: NA
CDR3nt: TGCAGTGCTAGGGAAGGGACTAGTACCTCCGGGGAGCTGTTTTTT
CDR3aa: CSAREGTSTSGELFF

v_gene: TRBV3-1
j_gene: TRBJ2-2
d_gene: TRBD1
abundance: many
CDR3nt: TGTGCCAGCAGCCCCCGGGACAGAGACACCGGGGAGCTGTTTTTT
CDR3aa: CASSPRDRDTGELFF

v_gene: TRBV30
j_gene: TRBJ1-2
d_gene: TRBD1
abundance: NA
CDR3nt: TGTGCCTGGAGGCTCAGGGGGCAAGGCTATGGCTACACCTTC
CDR3aa: CAWRLRGQGYGYTF

v_gene: TRBV24-1
j_gene: TRBJ2-1
d_gene: NA
abundance: few
CDR3nt: TGTGCCACCAGTGACCTGTCGGAGGGGGGTATCAATGAGCAGTTCTTC
CDR3aa: CATSDLSEGGINEQFF

v_gene: TRBV2
j_gene: TRBJ2-2
d_gene: TRBD2
abundance: NA
CDR3nt: TGTGCCAGCGGGGAGGGACTAGCGGGTACCAAGTACGGGGAGCTGTTTTTT
CDR3aa: CASGEGLAGTKYGELFF

v_gene: TRBV5-1
j_gene: TRBJ2-7
d_gene: NA
abundance: many
CDR3nt: TGCGCCAGCAGCCCCGGGCCCGACTCCTACGAGCAGTACTTC
CDR3aa: CASSPGPDSYEQYF

v_gene: TRBV28
j_gene: TRBJ2-1
d_gene: NA
abundance: NA
CDR3nt: TGTGCCAGCAGTTTAAGACTAGCGAGGGGGCCTGAGCAGTTCTTC
CDR3aa: CASSLRLARGPEQFF

v_gene: TRBV30
j_gene: TRBJ2-6
d_gene: NA
abundance: NA
CDR3nt: TGTGCCTGGAGTTCTCCCTACGTCGGCCCGGGATTCCTTTCTGGGGCCAACGTCCTGACTTTC
CDR3aa: CAWSSPYVGPGFLSGANVLTF

v_gene: TRBV4-3
j_gene: TRBJ2-3
d_gene: TRBD2
abundance: NA
CDR3nt: TGCGCCAGCAGCCAAGATCACGCGGGGGGCCACACAGATACGCAGTATTTT
CDR3aa: CASSQDHAGGHTDTQYF

v_gene: TRBV7-9
j_gene: TRBJ2-1
d_gene: NA
abundance: NA
CDR3nt: TGTGCCAGCTATTTATACCTGGACGGGAACAATGAGCAGTTCTTC
CDR3aa: CASYLYLDGNNEQFF

v_gene: TRBV5-1
j_gene: TRBJ2-5
d_gene: NA
abundance: NA
CDR3nt: TGCGCCAGCAGCTATGGTACGCTCCCTCAAGAGACCCAGTACTTC
CDR3aa: CASSYGTLPQETQYF

v_gene: TRBV7-9
j_gene: TRBJ2-7
d_gene: NA
abundance: NA
CDR3nt: TGTGCCAGCAGCTATCGGGGGACTCGGGAGCAGTACTTC
CDR3aa: CASSYRGTREQYF

v_gene: TRBV3-1
j_gene: TRBJ2-3
d_gene: TRBD2
abundance: NA
CDR3nt: TGTGCCAGCAGCCACCTGAGGCCTAGCGGGAAAGGCGGTACGCAGTATTTT
CDR3aa: CASSHLRPSGKGGTQYF

v_gene: TRBV9
j_gene: TRBJ2-7
d_gene: NA
abundance: NA
CDR3nt: TGTGCCAGCAGCGTAGGCGAGGGACTCTACGAGCAGTACTTC
CDR3aa: CASSVGEGLYEQYF

v_gene: TRBV5-6
j_gene: TRBJ2-2
d_gene: NA
abundance: NA
CDR3nt: TGTGCCAGCAGACCCACCCCGGCCGGGGAGCTGTTTTTT
CDR3aa: CASRPTPAGELFF

v_gene: TRBV20-1
j_gene: TRBJ2-7
d_gene: NA
abundance: once
CDR3nt: TGCAGTGCTACGAGCGGCGGTTCCTACGAGCAGTACTTC
CDR3aa: CSATSGGSYEQYF

v_gene: TRBV28
j_gene: TRBJ2-1
d_gene: TRBD2
abundance: NA
CDR3nt: TGTGCCAGCAGTTTACCGGGACTAGCGGACCTTAGGGACAATGAGCAGTTCTTC
CDR3aa: CASSLPGLADLRDNEQFF

v_gene: TRBV29-1
j_gene: TRBJ2-5
d_gene: TRBD1
abundance: many
CDR3nt: TGCAGCGGTTCACAGGGGTGGGAGACCCAGTACTTC
CDR3aa: CSGSQGWETQYF

v_gene: TRBV6-2/TRBV6-3
j_gene: TRBJ1-3
d_gene: NA
abundance: few
CDR3nt: TGTGCCAGCAGTTACTTTGCGCCGAGAAACACCATATATTTT
CDR3aa: CASSYFAPRNTIYF

v_gene: TRBV5-1
j_gene: TRBJ2-5
d_gene: NA
abundance: NA
CDR3nt: TGCGCCAGCAGCTTGATCGGGGGAGGAGAGACCCAGTACTTC
CDR3aa: CASSLIGGGETQYF

v_gene: TRBV11-2
j_gene: TRBJ2-5
d_gene: TRBD2
abundance: few
CDR3nt: TGTGCCAGCAGCTACCCCGCTAGCGGGGGGGCCCAAGAGACCCAGTACTTC
CDR3aa: CASSYPASGGAQETQYF

v_gene: TRBV10-3
j_gene: TRBJ1-5
d_gene: NA
abundance: few
CDR3nt: TGTGCCATCAGGGGGGATAGCAATCAGCCCCAGCATTTT
CDR3aa: CAIRGDSNQPQHF

v_gene: TRBV4-1
j_gene: TRBJ2-1
d_gene: NA
abundance: few
CDR3nt: TGCGCCAGCAGCCACCCCGGACCGGGACCCTACAATGAGCAGTTCTTC
CDR3aa: CASSHPGPGPYNEQFF

v_gene: TRBV6-4
j_gene: TRBJ2-2
d_gene: TRBD2
abundance: NA
CDR3nt: TGTGCCAGCAGTGTCGCGGGAGTCACCGGGGAGCTGTTTTTT
CDR3aa: CASSVAGVTGELFF

v_gene: TRBV15
j_gene: TRBJ2-1
d_gene: NA
abundance: few
CDR3nt: TGTGCCACCAGCAGAGTCAGGGTGTATGAGCAGTTCTTC
CDR3aa: CATSRVRVYEQFF

v_gene: TRBV5-1
j_gene: TRBJ2-3
d_gene: NA
abundance: many
CDR3nt: TGCGCCAGCAGCTTGGGTTCCGGCGGGGTCACAGATACGCAGTATTTT
CDR3aa: CASSLGSGGVTDTQYF

v_gene: TRBV5-1
j_gene: TRBJ1-1
d_gene: TRBD1
abundance: NA
CDR3nt: TGCGCCACCAGGGCAAGGACAGGGATGAACACTGAAGCTTTCTTT
CDR3aa: CATRARTGMNTEAFF

v_gene: TRBV6-1
j_gene: TRBJ1-5
d_gene: TRBD1
abundance: NA
CDR3nt: TGTGCCAGCAGTCAAGACAGGGGGAGGCCCCAGCATTTT
CDR3aa: CASSQDRGRPQHF

v_gene: TRBV7-9
j_gene: TRBJ1-2
d_gene: TRBD1
abundance: NA
CDR3nt: TGTGCCAGCAGCCCCTTTACAGGGGGAGAAGGTGGCTACACCTTC
CDR3aa: CASSPFTGGEGGYTF

v_gene: TRBV12-3/TRBV12-4
j_gene: TRBJ2-2
d_gene: TRBD2
abundance: few
CDR3nt: TGTGCCAGCAGTAACTTACTAGCGGGGGCCGGGGAGCTGTTTTTT
CDR3aa: CASSNLLAGAGELFF

v_gene: TRBV30
j_gene: TRBJ1-2
d_gene: NA
abundance: few
CDR3nt: TGTGCCTGGAGTGTTATAGGGGGTAACTATGGCTACACCTTC
CDR3aa: CAWSVIGGNYGYTF

v_gene: TRBV7-9
j_gene: TRBJ2-7
d_gene: NA
abundance: NA
CDR3nt: TGTGCCAGCAGCTCCATACGGGACGGCTACGAGCAGTACTTC
CDR3aa: CASSSIRDGYEQYF

v_gene: TRBV7-8
j_gene: TRBJ2-2
d_gene: TRBD1
abundance: once
CDR3nt: TGTGCCAGTAGGACAGGCCGGGGACGAACAGAAAGAAACACCGGGGAGCTGTTTTTT
CDR3aa: CASRTGRGRTERNTGELFF